What follows describes a single T cell receptor beta chain. The sample comes from a study of blood T cell repertoires in COVID-19. Study summary: Samples representing acute and convalescent COVID-19 were sourced from the United States, Italy and Spain. Nucleic acid was either cDNA or gDNA, and it came from T cells, B-cell-depleted T cells, or PBMCs.

Sequenced by immunoSEQ multiplex PCR; TCRdb stores in-frame clones only, minus some. The top ten hold just under 0.8% of the sample, which has some 250,000 clones, roughly 87% seen once. The V and J ends lost 3 bases and 2 bases respectively, with 11 bases between them. This CDR3 has 15 amino acids. Per germline, CDR1 LNHDA and CDR2 SQIVND (reference sequence). The sequenced sample consisted of peripheral blood. The clonotype originates from a woman in her thirties with acute or convalescent COVID-19. The chain carries TRBV19 and TRBJ1-5; no definite D call. CDR3 DNA: TGTGCCAGTAGTATGATGGGAGAGGGCAATCAGCCCCAGCATTTT. Translation: CASSMMGEGNQPQHF.